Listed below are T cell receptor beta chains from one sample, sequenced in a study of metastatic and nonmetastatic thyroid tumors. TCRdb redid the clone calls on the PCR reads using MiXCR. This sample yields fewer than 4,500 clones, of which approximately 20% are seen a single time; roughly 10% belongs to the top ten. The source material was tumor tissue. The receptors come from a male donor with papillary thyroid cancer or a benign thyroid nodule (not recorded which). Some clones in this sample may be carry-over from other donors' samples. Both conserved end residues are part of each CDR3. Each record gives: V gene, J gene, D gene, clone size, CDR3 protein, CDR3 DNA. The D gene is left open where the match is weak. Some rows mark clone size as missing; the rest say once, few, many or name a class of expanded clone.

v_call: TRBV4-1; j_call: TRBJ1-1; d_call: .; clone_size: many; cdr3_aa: CASSAREYMNTEASF; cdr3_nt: TGCGCCAGCAGCGCCCGGGAGTACATGAACACTGAAGCTTCCTTT
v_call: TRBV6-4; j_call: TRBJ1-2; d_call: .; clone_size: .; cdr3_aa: CASSDSGDRDGYTF; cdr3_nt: TGTGCCAGCAGTGACTCTGGGGATAGAGATGGCTACACCTTC
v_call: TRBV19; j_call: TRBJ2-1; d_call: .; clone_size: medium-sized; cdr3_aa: CASSISPIQGYLAYNEQFF; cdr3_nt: TGTGCCAGTAGTATTAGCCCCATACAGGGTTATCTAGCCTACAATGAGCAGTTCTTC
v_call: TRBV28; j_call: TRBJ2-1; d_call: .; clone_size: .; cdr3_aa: CASSSTGTTFNEQFF; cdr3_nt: TGTGCCAGCAGCTCTACAGGGACGACCTTTAATGAGCAGTTCTTC
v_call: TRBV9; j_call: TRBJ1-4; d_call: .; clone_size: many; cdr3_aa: CASSSRLATNEKLFF; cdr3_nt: TGTGCCAGCAGCTCTCGACTTGCAACTAATGAAAAACTGTTTTTT
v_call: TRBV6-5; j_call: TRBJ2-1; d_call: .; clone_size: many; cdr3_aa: CASSYSGSDEQFF; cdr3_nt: TGTGCCAGCAGTTACTCGGGGAGCGATGAGCAGTTCTTC
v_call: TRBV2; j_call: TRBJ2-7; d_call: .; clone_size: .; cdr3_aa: CASKADPGSTDF; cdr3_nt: TGTGCCAGCAAGGCCGACCCAGGGTCAACCGACTTC
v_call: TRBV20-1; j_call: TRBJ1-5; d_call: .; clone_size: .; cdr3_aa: CSVGGPREPQHF; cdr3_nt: TGCAGTGTGGGCGGGCCCAGGGAGCCCCAGCATTTT
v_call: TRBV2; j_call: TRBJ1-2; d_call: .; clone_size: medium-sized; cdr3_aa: CASSGTLLYGYTF; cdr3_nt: TGTGCCAGCAGTGGTACGCTCCTCTATGGCTACACCTTC
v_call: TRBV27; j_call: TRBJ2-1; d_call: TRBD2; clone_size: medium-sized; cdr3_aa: CASSLLTSAAYNEQFF; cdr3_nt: TGTGCCAGCAGTTTACTGACTAGCGCGGCCTACAATGAGCAGTTCTTC
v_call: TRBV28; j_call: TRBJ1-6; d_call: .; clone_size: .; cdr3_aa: CASRRMASPLHF; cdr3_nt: TGTGCCAGCAGACGCATGGCTTCACCCCTCCACTTT
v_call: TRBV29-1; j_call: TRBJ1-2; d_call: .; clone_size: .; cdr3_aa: CSVDDGYTF; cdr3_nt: TGCAGCGTGGACGACGGCTACACCTTC
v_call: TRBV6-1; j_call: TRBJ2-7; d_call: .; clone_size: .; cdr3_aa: CASSFRDGPYEQYF; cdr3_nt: TGTGCCAGCAGTTTCCGGGACGGTCCCTACGAGCAGTACTTC
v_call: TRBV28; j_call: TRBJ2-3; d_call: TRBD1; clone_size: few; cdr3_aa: CASSLRADRGRDTQYF; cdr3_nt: TGTGCCAGCAGTTTAAGAGCAGACAGGGGAAGAGATACGCAGTATTTT
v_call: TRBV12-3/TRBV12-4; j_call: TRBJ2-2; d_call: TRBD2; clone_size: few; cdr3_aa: CASTSELAGGVDTGELFF; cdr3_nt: TGTGCCAGCACTAGTGAACTAGCGGGAGGAGTGGACACCGGGGAGCTGTTTTTT
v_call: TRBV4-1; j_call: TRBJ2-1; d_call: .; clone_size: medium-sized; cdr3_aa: CASSQVGESIEQFF; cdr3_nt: TGCGCCAGCAGCCAAGTCGGGGAGTCGATCGAGCAGTTCTTC
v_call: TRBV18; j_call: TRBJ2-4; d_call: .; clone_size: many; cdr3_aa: CASSPLEGAKNIQYF; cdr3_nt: TGTGCCAGCTCACCACTTGAGGGGGCCAAAAACATTCAGTACTTC
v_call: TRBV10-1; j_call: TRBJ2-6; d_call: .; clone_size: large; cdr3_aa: CASTERAGTLSGANVLTF; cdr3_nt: TGCGCCAGCACCGAGCGGGCAGGAACCCTCTCTGGGGCCAACGTCCTGACTTTC
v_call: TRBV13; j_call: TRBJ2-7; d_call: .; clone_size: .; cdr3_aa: CANSLHEGLAPPSYEQYF; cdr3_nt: TGTGCCAACAGCTTACATGAGGGGCTCGCTCCGCCGTCCTACGAGCAGTACTTC
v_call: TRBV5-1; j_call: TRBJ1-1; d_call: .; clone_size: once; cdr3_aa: CASRIGSMNTEAFF; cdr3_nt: TGCGCCAGCAGGATCGGGAGCATGAACACTGAAGCTTTCTTT
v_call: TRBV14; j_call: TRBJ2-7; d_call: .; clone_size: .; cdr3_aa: CASSQDRLSGGTYEQYF; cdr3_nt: TGTGCCAGCAGCCAAGATAGACTCTCAGGGGGGACCTACGAGCAGTACTTC
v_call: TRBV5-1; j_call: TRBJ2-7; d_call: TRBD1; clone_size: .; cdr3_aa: CASSLGQGQEQYF; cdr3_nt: TGCGCCAGCAGCTTGGGACAGGGCCAGGAGCAGTACTTC
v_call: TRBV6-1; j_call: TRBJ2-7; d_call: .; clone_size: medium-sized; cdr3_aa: CASSAGGRVREQYF; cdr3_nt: TGTGCCAGCAGTGCGGGTGGTCGGGTCCGCGAGCAGTACTTC
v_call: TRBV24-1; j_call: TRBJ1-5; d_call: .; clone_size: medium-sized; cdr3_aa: CATSSGPNQPQHF; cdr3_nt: TGTGCCACCTCTTCTGGGCCTAATCAGCCCCAGCATTTT
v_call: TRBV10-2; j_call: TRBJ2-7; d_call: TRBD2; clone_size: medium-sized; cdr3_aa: CASSESGGTYEQYF; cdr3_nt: TGCGCCAGCAGTGAGAGCGGGGGGACCTACGAGCAGTACTTC
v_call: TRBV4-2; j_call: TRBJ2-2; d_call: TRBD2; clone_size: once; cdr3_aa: CASSQGLAGPNTGELFF; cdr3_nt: TGTGCCAGCAGCCAAGGACTAGCGGGACCGAACACCGGGGAGCTGTTTTTT
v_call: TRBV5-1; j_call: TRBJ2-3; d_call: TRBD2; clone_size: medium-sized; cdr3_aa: CASSRGLAGGPPSTDTQYF; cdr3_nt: TGCGCCAGCAGCAGGGGACTAGCGGGAGGGCCTCCTAGCACAGATACGCAGTATTTT
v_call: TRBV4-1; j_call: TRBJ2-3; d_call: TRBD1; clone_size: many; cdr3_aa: CASSRRPGQGGDTQYF; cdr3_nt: TGCGCCAGCAGCCGACGTCCGGGACAGGGAGGGGATACGCAGTATTTT
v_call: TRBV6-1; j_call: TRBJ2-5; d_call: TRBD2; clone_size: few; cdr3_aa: CASSEAAGDQETQYF; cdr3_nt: TGTGCCAGCAGTGAAGCCGCGGGGGACCAAGAGACCCAGTACTTC
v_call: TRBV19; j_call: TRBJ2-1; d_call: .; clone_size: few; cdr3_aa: CASSMGRSYNEQFF; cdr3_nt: TGTGCCAGTAGTATGGGTCGCTCCTACAATGAGCAGTTCTTC
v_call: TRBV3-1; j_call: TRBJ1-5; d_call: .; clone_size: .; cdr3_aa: CASSQDWGPQHF; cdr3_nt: TGTGCCAGCAGCCAAGATTGGGGTCCCCAGCATTTT
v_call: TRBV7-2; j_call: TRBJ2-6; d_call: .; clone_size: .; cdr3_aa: CASSRTSGANVLTF; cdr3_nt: TGTGCCAGCAGCCGTACCTCTGGGGCCAACGTCCTGACTTTC
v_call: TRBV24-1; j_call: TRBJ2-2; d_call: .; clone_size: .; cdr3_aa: CATSDFEGYSTGELFF; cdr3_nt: TGTGCCACCAGTGATTTTGAGGGTTATAGCACCGGGGAGCTGTTTTTT
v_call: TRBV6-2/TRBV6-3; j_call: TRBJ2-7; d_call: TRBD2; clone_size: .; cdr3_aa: CASSYTPAGVGEQYF; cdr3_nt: TGTGCCAGCAGTTACACACCAGCGGGAGTAGGCGAGCAGTACTTC
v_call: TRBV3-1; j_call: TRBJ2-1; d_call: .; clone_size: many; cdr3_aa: CASSGGLRFDEQFF; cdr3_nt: TGTGCCAGCTCAGGGGGGTTGAGGTTCGATGAGCAGTTCTTC
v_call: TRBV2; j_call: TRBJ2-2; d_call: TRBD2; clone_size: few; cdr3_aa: CASTFSGGSVGELFF; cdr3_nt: TGTGCCAGCACCTTTAGCGGGGGGTCGGTCGGGGAGCTGTTTTTT
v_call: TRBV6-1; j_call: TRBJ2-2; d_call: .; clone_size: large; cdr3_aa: CATHPGPIRTGELFF; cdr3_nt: TGTGCCACCCACCCGGGGCCTATTCGGACCGGGGAGCTGTTTTTT
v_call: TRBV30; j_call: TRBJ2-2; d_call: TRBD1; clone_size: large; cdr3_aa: CATKPGTGVVTGELFF; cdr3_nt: TGTGCCACCAAGCCAGGGACAGGGGTTGTCACCGGGGAGCTGTTTTTT
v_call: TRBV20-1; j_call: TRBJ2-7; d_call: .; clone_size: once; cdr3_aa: CSARDPKGVSSYEQYF; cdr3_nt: TGCAGTGCTAGAGACCCAAAGGGGGTAAGCTCCTACGAGCAGTACTTC
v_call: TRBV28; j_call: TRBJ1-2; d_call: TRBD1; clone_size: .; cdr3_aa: CASSFETGAAWDYGYTF; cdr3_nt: TGTGCCAGCAGTTTTGAGACAGGGGCCGCCTGGGACTATGGCTACACCTTC
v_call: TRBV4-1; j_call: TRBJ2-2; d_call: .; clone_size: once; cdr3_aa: CASSRITGELFF; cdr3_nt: TGCGCCAGCAGCCGGATCACCGGGGAGCTGTTTTTT
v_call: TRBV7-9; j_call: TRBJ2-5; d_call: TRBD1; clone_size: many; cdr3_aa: CASSLPDRVGETQYF; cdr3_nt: TGTGCCAGCAGCTTACCAGACAGGGTAGGAGAGACCCAGTACTTC
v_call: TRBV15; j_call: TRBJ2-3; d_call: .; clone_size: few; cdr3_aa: CATSRARATDTQYF; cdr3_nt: TGTGCCACCAGCAGAGCCAGGGCTACAGATACGCAGTATTTT
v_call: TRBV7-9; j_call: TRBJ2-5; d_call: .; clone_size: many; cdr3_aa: CASNIGGGAQETQYF; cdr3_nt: TGTGCCAGCAACATCGGGGGCGGGGCGCAAGAGACCCAGTACTTC
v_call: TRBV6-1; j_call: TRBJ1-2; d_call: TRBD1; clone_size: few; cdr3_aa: CASSEVRTGPYGYTF; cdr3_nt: TGTGCCAGCAGTGAAGTGCGGACAGGACCCTATGGCTACACCTTC
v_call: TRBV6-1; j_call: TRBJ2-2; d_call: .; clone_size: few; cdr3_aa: CASSPRGGSGELFF; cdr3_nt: TGTGCCAGCAGCCCTAGAGGGGGGTCCGGGGAGCTGTTTTTT
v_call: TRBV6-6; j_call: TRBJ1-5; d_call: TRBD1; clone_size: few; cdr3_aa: CASSYSTGAPNQPQHF; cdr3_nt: TGTGCCAGCAGTTACTCCACAGGGGCCCCAAATCAGCCCCAGCATTTT
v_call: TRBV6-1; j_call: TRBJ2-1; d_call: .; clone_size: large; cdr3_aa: CASSLPSYNEQFF; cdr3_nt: TGTGCCAGCTCACTTCCCTCCTACAATGAGCAGTTCTTC
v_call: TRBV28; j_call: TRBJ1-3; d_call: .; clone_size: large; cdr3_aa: CASTIGGGRNTIYF; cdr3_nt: TGTGCCAGCACCATCGGGGGGGGCCGAAACACCATATATTTT
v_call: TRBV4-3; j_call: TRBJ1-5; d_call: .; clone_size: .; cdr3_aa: CASSHQDEDSNQPQHF; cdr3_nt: TGCGCCAGCAGCCACCAAGACGAAGATAGCAATCAGCCCCAGCATTTT
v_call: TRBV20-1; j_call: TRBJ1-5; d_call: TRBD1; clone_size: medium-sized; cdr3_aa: CSAYLGQVNQPQHF; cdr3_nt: TGCAGTGCTTATCTCGGACAGGTCAATCAGCCCCAGCATTTT
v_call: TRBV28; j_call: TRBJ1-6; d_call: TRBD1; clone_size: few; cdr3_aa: CAILGQGVRNSPLHF; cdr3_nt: TGTGCCATCCTCGGACAGGGCGTCAGGAATTCACCCCTCCACTTT
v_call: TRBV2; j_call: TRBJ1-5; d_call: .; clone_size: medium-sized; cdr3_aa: CASSGQISNQPQHF; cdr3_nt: TGTGCCAGCAGTGGACAGATTAGCAATCAGCCCCAGCATTTT